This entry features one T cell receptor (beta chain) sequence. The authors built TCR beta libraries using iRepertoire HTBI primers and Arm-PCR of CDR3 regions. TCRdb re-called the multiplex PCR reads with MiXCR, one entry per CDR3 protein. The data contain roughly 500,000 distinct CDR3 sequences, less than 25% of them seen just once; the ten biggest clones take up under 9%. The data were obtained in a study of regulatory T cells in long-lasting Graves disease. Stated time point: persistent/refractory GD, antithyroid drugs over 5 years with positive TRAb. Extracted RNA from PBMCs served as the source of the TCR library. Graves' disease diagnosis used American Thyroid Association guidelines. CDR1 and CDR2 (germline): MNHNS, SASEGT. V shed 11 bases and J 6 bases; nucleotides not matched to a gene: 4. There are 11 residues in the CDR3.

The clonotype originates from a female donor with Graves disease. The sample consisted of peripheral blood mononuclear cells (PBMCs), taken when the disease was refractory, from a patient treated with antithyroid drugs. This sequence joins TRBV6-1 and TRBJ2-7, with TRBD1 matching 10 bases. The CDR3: CAGGQGIEQYF. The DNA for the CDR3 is TGTGCCGGGGGACAGGGGATCGAGCAGTACTTC.